The 15 T cell receptor beta chains given below trace back to one sample, sequenced in a study of PD-L1 blockade in urothelial cancer. TCRdb's copy holds only in-frame clones and misses some; the assay was immunoSEQ multiplex PCR. The table lists around 110,000 clones, more than 85% of them singletons, with under 2% in the top ten. The sample's time point: peripheral blood 6 weeks after treatment start. Sequencing used PBMCs, obtained around atezolizumab (anti-PD-L1) treatment. The source is a man aged 55 to 70 with urothelial cancer.

V gene TRBV30 combines with J gene TRBJ1-1, with D possibly matching TRBD1 (5 bases). Trimming took 0 bases from V and 1 from J, leaving 9 bases between them. Germline-derived CDR1 and CDR2 are GTSNPN and SVGIG (reference sequence). The CDR3 is 14 residues long. The CDR3 coding sequence is TGTGCCTGGAGTGTACTCGGGGGGAACACTGAAGCTTTCTTT. Translated: CAWSVLGGNTEAFF. Looking up the rest from reference TRBV30 and TRBJ1-1 gives the full variable domain: SQTIHQWPATLVQPVGSPLSLECTVEGTSNPNLYWYRQAAGRGLQLLFYSVGIGQISSEVPQNLSASRPQDRQFILSSKKLLLSDSGFYLCAWSVLGGNTEAFFGQGTRLTVV.

As regards this clone: This same CDR3 is encoded by further DNA sequences in the sample. This sequence joins TRBV27 and TRBJ2-5, with TRBD2 identical over 15 bases. The CDR3 runs 15 residues. Trimming cost V 3 bases and J 4 bases; bases outside gene matches: 0. Germline CDR1 and CDR2: MNHEY and SMNVEV (reference sequence). CDR3 nucleotides: TGTGCCAGCAGTTTGGGACTAGCGGGAGGAGAGACCCAGTACTTC. Translated: CASSLGLAGGETQYF.

This chain connects TRBV28 to TRBJ1-2, with D hard to call. Trimming stripped 4 bases from V and 8 bases from J, with 8 bases between. Per the germline V gene, CDR1 is MDHEN and CDR2 is SYDVKM. This CDR3 is 11 amino acids long. The CDR3 here is CASSYGVGYTF. The CDR3 DNA is TGTGCCAGCAGTTACGGGGTCGGCTACACCTTC.

This clone was observed a few times. The V gene is TRBV28, the J gene TRBJ2-3; 7 nucleotides line up with TRBD2. This CDR3 comprises 14 residues. The V segment lost 6 bases and the J segment 3 bases; nucleotides outside the gene matches: 6. Germline V gene lookup returns CDR1 MDHEN and CDR2 SYDVKM. The CDR3 loop reads CASSPGAGTDTQYF. The CDR3 DNA follows: TGTGCCAGCAGCCCAGGAGCGGGAACAGATACGCAGTATTTT.

This chain joins TRBV4-3 and TRBJ2-2; D possibly corresponds to TRBD1 (6 bases). CDR1 and CDR2 (germline): LGHNA, YSLEER. The CDR3 spans 15 residues. V was shortened by 1 base and J by 6 bases, with 12 bases between the two germline ends. CDR3 sequence (DNA): TGCGCCAGCAGCCAAGTCATGGCAGGGGCCGGGGAGCTGTTTTTT. Its translation is CASSQVMAGAGELFF.

V usage is TRBV2 and J usage is TRBJ2-1; 9 bases match TRBD2. From germline, CDR1 is SNHLY and CDR2 FYNNEI. V lost 5 bases and J lost 3; bases outside the gene matches: 8. CDR3 length equals 16 residues. The CDR3 loop is CASSPQAGGYYNEQFF. For the CDR3, the DNA is TGTGCCAGCAGTCCCCAAGCGGGGGGATACTACAATGAGCAGTTCTTC.

This chain links TRBV2 with TRBJ2-1; 10 bases map to TRBD2. This CDR3 contains 16 residues. V was pared by 2 bases and J by 9 bases, with 10 bases of the junction left unmatched. The germline gives CDR1 SNHLY, CDR2 FYNNEI. This CDR3 is CASSETLAGGRGEQFF. The CDR3, as DNA: TGTGCCAGCAGTGAAACGTTAGCGGGGGGCCGGGGTGAGCAGTTCTTC.

The gene calls are TRBV29-1 and TRBJ2-7; D unresolved. With 6 bases removed from V and 2 bases from J, the gap between germline ends came to 20 bases. The CDR3 contains 15 residues. The germline V gene encodes CDR1 SQVTM and CDR2 ANQGSEA. CDR3 loop: CSVPPDLQFTYEQYF. The DNA of the CDR3 is TGCAGCGTCCCCCCCGATCTACAGTTTACCTACGAGCAGTACTTC.

The chain joins TRBV7-2 to TRBJ2-7; 13 bases line up with TRBD2. CDR1 and CDR2 from the germline V gene are SGHTA and FQGNSA. The CDR3 has 16 residues. The V gene end was trimmed by 4 bases and the J gene end by 2 bases; junction bases not matched to a gene: 5. Here the CDR3 DNA reads TGTGCCAGCAGCTCCCCCGGGACTAGCGGGACCTACGAGCAGTACTTC. Amino acid sequence: CASSSPGTSGTYEQYF.

The V and J genes are TRBV28 and TRBJ1-1; the D is unclear. Trimming removed 6 bases at V and 3 bases at J, with 8 bases between. Germline V lookup: CDR1 MDHEN, CDR2 SYDVKM. The CDR3 sequence is 12 residues long. The CDR3: CASSNMYTEAFF. In DNA, the CDR3 is TGTGCCAGCAGCAACATGTACACTGAAGCTTTCTTT.

The chain's CDR3 is CASSIEQGFSYEQYF. In DNA, the CDR3 is TGTGCCAGTAGTATAGAACAGGGTTTCTCCTACGAGCAGTACTTC. This chain joins TRBV19 and TRBJ2-7, with a weak D call TRBD1 (6 bases). The CDR3 is made up of 15 amino acids. V gave up 0 bases and J gave up 0 bases, with 9 bases separating them. Germline assignment: CDR1 LNHDA and CDR2 SQIVND (reference sequence). Full variable domain (rest looked up from reference TRBV19 and TRBJ2-7): DGGITQSPKYLFRKEGQNVTLSCEQNLNHDAMYWYRQDPGQGLRLIYYSQIVNDFQKGDIAEGYSVSREKKESFPLTVTSAQKNPTAFYLCASSIEQGFSYEQYFGPGTRLTVT.

V usage is TRBV28 and J usage is TRBJ1-1; maybe TRBD1 (5 bases). The V gene's germline CDR1 is MDHEN and CDR2 SYDVKM. The CDR3 runs 15 residues. V lost 5 bases and J 4 bases, leaving 17 bases between the germline ends. CDR3 sequence: CASSTPAGPSTEAFF. Written as DNA, the CDR3 is TGTGCCAGCAGTACGCCTGCGGGGCCGAGCACTGAAGCTTTCTTT.

The rearrangement joins TRBV6-5 to TRBJ1-1; maybe TRBD1 (6 bases). The CDR3 is 14 amino acids. Germline V gene sequence: CDR1 MNHEY, CDR2 SVGAGI. V was clipped by 4 bases and J by 0 bases, with 9 bases between them. In DNA, the CDR3 is TGTGCCAGCAGTTTCGACAGGATGAACACTGAAGCTTTCTTT. Translating gives CASSFDRMNTEAFF.

In this sample, this clone turned up once. The V call is TRBV7-9, the J call TRBJ1-2, with D tentatively TRBD1 (6 bases). The CDR3 runs to 15 residues. The germline gives CDR1 SEHNR, CDR2 FQNEAQ (reference sequence). The V end was cut by 5 bases, the J end by 4 bases, with 17 bases between. The CDR3 here is CASSRTAPDLYGYTF. Here the CDR3 DNA reads TGTGCCAGCAGCAGGACAGCTCCTGACCTCTATGGCTACACCTTC.

The rearrangement links TRBV19 to TRBJ2-5; 12 nucleotides agree with TRBD2. The CDR3 loop spans 14 amino acids. Germline trimming cut 5 bases from V and 10 bases from J; bases unmatched to any gene: 8. Germline-derived CDR1 and CDR2 are LNHDA and SQIVND (reference sequence). CDR3 residues: CASSDTSGGLIQYF. CDR3 nucleotides: TGTGCCAGTAGTGATACTAGCGGGGGGCTCATCCAGTACTTC. Full variable domain (rest looked up from reference TRBV19 and TRBJ2-5): DGGITQSPKYLFRKEGQNVTLSCEQNLNHDAMYWYRQDPGQGLRLIYYSQIVNDFQKGDIAEGYSVSREKKESFPLTVTSAQKNPTAFYLCASSDTSGGLIQYFGPGTRLLVL.